This TCR beta chain stems from a study of blood T cell repertoires in COVID-19. For the study at large: Samples came from the United States, Italy and Spain, spanning acute and convalescent COVID-19. PBMCs, B-cell-depleted T cells, or T cells provided the cDNA or gDNA that made up the material.

In the study's own analysis: For nucleated cells, counts were estimated from reference gene primer amplification. TCRdb's copy holds only in-frame clones and misses some; the assay was immunoSEQ multiplex PCR. V, J and clone size are taken as reported in that table, and D and trimming were inferred from the DNA itself. The sample lists roughly 120,000 clones; roughly 90% were seen once. The germline V gene encodes CDR1 LNHDA and CDR2 SQIVND (reference sequence). This CDR3 has 15 residues. Trimming removed 1 base at V and 5 bases at J, with 14 bases between. Material for sequencing was peripheral blood. V usage is TRBV19 and J usage is TRBJ1-2, with D unresolved. This receptor was identified in a man aged 45-65 years with active COVID-19. The CDR3 region has the DNA TGTGCCAGTAGTATAGGAAACCCTCGTCGGTATGGCTACACCTTC. This codes for CASSIGNPRRYGYTF.